The 20 T cell receptor beta chains presented below share a single source sample, sequenced in a study of T cells after yellow fever vaccination. TCRdb used MiXCR to reprocess the 5' RACE reads, holding one entry per CDR3 protein. The profile shows under 250,000 distinct CDR3 sequences, 3% to 4% of them singletons. The sequencing here drew on CD4+ T cells sorted from PBMCs, taken 10 days after the yellow fever booster vaccination. The source is a man younger than 30 who received the YFV17D yellow fever vaccine.

This clonotype has more than one count but fewer than ten. This chain links TRBV10-3 with TRBJ1-6, with D unresolved. From germline, CDR1 is ENHRY and CDR2 SYGVKD. V dropped 4 bases and J dropped 10 bases, with 14 bases sitting between them. There are 14 residues in the CDR3. The CDR3 region has the DNA TGTGCCATCAGTGTTTTTGAGGTAGAATCACCCCTCCACTTT. Translated, it gives CAISVFEVESPLHF.

This clonotype was seen a few times. This chain connects TRBV14 to TRBJ2-3; possibly TRBD1 or TRBD2 for D (6 bases each). The CDR3 runs 15 residues. Trimming left V 4 bases short and J 7 bases short, with 18 bases between. The V gene's germline CDR1 is SGHDN and CDR2 FVKESK. This CDR3 reads CASSPFRGPGHTQYF. As DNA, the CDR3 is TGTGCCAGCAGCCCTTTCCGGGGGCCCGGGCATACGCAGTATTTT.

This clonotype was seen more than once but under ten times. The V and J genes are TRBV7-2 and TRBJ2-5, with 8 bases fitting TRBD2. The CDR3 has 14 amino acids. V was clipped by 2 bases and J by 5 bases; unmatched bases: 4. Germline V lookup: CDR1 SGHTA, CDR2 FQGNSA. The chain's CDR3 is CASSLQRGRETQYF. The CDR3 region has the DNA TGTGCCAGCAGCTTACAGCGGGGGCGTGAGACCCAGTACTTC.

V usage is TRBV20-1 and J usage is TRBJ2-7, with 7 bases fitting TRBD1. With 2 bases clipped from V and 6 bases from J, the junction kept 4 bases outside the gene matches. The CDR3 has 12 residues. Germline V gene data show CDR1 as DFQATT and CDR2 as SNEGSKA (reference sequence). CDR3 in DNA: TGCAGTGCTAGAAAGACAGGGTCCGAGCAGTACTTC. Translated, it gives CSARKTGSEQYF.

This clonotype has more than one count but fewer than ten. The chain combines TRBV4-3 with TRBJ2-1; TRBD2 aligns across 7 bases. This CDR3 has 15 amino acids. Losses at the gene ends were 0 bases for V and 4 bases for J; bases not matched to a gene: 3. Germline CDR1 and CDR2: LGHNA and YSLEER. The DNA of the CDR3 is TGCGCCAGCAGCCAAGAGCCAGCGGGGTACAATGAGCAGTTCTTC. Translation gives CASSQEPAGYNEQFF.

This clonotype showed up just a few times. V is TRBV3-1 and J is TRBJ2-5, with 7 bases aligning to TRBD2. With 3 bases clipped from V and 5 bases from J, the junction kept 12 bases outside the gene matches. The CDR3 runs to 16 residues. Germline V CDR1 and CDR2: LGHDT, YNNKEL (reference sequence). The CDR3 loop is CASSQGVISGRETQYF. CDR3 nucleotide sequence: TGTGCCAGCAGCCAGGGGGTAATTAGCGGGCGTGAGACCCAGTACTTC.

The chain carries TRBV20-1 and TRBJ2-5, with a possible D match to TRBD1 (6 bases). From germline, CDR1 is DFQATT and CDR2 SNEGSKA (reference sequence). This CDR3 has 12 amino acids. The CDR3 coding sequence is TGCGCTCGCGTCTCAGGGGTGGGGACCCAGTACTTC. Translating gives CARVSGVGTQYF.

This clonotype has only a few counts. CDR3 nucleotide sequence: TGTGCCAGCAGCGCCAACCCAGGGCTCGAGCAGTACTTC. Amino acids: CASSANPGLEQYF. The V call is TRBV7-8, the J call TRBJ2-7; a weak D match, TRBD1 (5 bases). The CDR3 has 13 amino acids. The germline CDR1 and CDR2 sequences are SGHVS and FQNEAQ. The V and J ends lost 5 bases and 6 bases respectively, with 14 bases between them.

The chain links TRBV18 to TRBJ1-6; unclear D gene. CDR1 and CDR2 from the germline V gene are KGHSH and LQKENI. The germline V and J ends were trimmed by 1 base and 5 bases, with 3 bases remaining between them. CDR3 length: 13 amino acids. CDR3: CASSPRDNSPLHF. For the CDR3, the DNA is TGTGCCAGCTCACCACGGGATAATTCACCCCTCCACTTT.

This clonotype was observed a few times. The V and J genes are TRBV2 and TRBJ1-6, with unresolved D. This CDR3 comprises 14 residues. The ends were cut back, 1 base at V and 6 bases at J, with 7 bases in the middle. Germline V CDR1 and CDR2: SNHLY, FYNNEI. The CDR3 bases are TGTGCCAGCAGTGAAGTACAGCCTAATTCACCCCTCCACTTT. Translation: CASSEVQPNSPLHF.

This clonotype was picked up a small number of times. The chain has TRBV12-3 or TRBV12-4 and TRBJ2-1, with TRBD2 matching 12 bases. V shed 7 bases, J shed 9 bases, and the junction held 10 bases outside the gene matches. The CDR3 consists of 15 residues. The CDR3 DNA sequence: TGTGCCAGCACCCGGGCTAGCGGGGGGGCCGGTGAGCAGTTCTTC. Amino acid sequence: CASTRASGGAGEQFF.

The rearrangement links TRBV4-3 to TRBJ1-2; 7 nucleotides align to TRBD1. The V gene's germline CDR1 is LGHNA and CDR2 YSLEER. The CDR3 is made up of 13 amino acids. The V and J ends lost 3 bases and 8 bases, in that order; junction bases with no gene match: 6. The CDR3 nucleotides are TGCGCCAGCAGCCAGAACTACAGGGGAGGCTACACCTTC. Translating it yields CASSQNYRGGYTF.

This clonotype was seen a few times. The chain is built from TRBV7-6 and TRBJ2-2; 7 bases are shared with TRBD1. Germline CDR1 is SGHVS and CDR2 is FNYEAQ. The CDR3 contains 14 residues. V lost 3 bases to trimming and J lost 4 bases; unmatched junction nucleotides: 2. The CDR3 loop reads CASSLGQSTGELFF. The CDR3 nucleotides are TGTGCCAGCAGCTTGGGACAGAGCACCGGGGAGCTGTTTTTT.

There are a few counts of this clonotype. The gene calls are TRBV2 and TRBJ2-5; TRBD1 is a possible D gene (6 bases). Germline lookup yields CDR1 SNHLY and CDR2 FYNNEI. The V and J ends lost 6 bases and 5 bases respectively, with 10 bases between them. The CDR3 has 12 amino acids. DNA for the CDR3: TGTGCCAGCAGCAGGGGCTGGGAGACCCAGTACTTC. This gives the protein CASSRGWETQYF.

The rearrangement uses TRBV7-9 and TRBJ2-3; 9 positions match TRBD1. Germline V CDR1 and CDR2: SEHNR, FQNEAQ (reference sequence). The junction had 6 bases not matched to a gene; V was cut back by 3 bases and J by 2 bases. This CDR3 comprises 16 residues. The CDR3 DNA is TGTGCCAGCAGCTTTAGACAGGGGGGAAACACAGATACGCAGTATTTT. This translates into CASSFRQGGNTDTQYF.

This clonotype was picked up many times. V usage is TRBV5-1 and J usage is TRBJ2-7; weak D call: TRBD1 (5 bases). Germline V lookup: CDR1 SGHRS, CDR2 YFSETQ. The length of the CDR3 is 13 residues. The V end was cut by 6 bases, the J end by 6 bases, with 16 bases between. The CDR3 here is CASKETDFGEQYF. The CDR3 DNA is TGCGCCAGCAAGGAGACAGACTTCGGCGAGCAGTACTTC.

This clonotype was observed a handful of times. The chain carries TRBV5-1 and TRBJ2-7, with D tentatively TRBD2 (7 bases). The CDR3 has 15 amino acids. Trimming left V 1 base short and J 2 bases short, with 13 bases between. The germline CDR1 and CDR2 sequences are SGHRS and YFSETQ. This CDR3 is CASSLLAGATYEQYF. CDR3 coding DNA: TGCGCCAGCAGCTTGCTCGCGGGGGCCACCTACGAGCAGTACTTC.

In this sample, this clonotype turned up a few times. J is TRBJ2-3 and V is TRBV6-7; D is possibly TRBD2 (6 bases). TRBV6-7 is flagged as an ORF with uncertain function. The CDR3 runs 13 residues. Trimming shortened V by 9 bases and J by 1 base, and 11 bases separated the two germline ends. The chain's CDR3 is CASPSGGTDTQYF. The CDR3 bases are TGTGCCAGTCCCTCGGGAGGCACAGATACGCAGTATTTT.

The chain uses TRBV4-3 and TRBJ2-5; possibly TRBD1 for D (6 bases). CDR1 is LGHNA, CDR2 YSLEER, per germline. The CDR3 has 15 residues. Trimming pared 0 bases from V and 4 bases from J, leaving 12 bases between. CDR3: CASSQDTGTRETQYF. The CDR3 DNA sequence: TGCGCCAGCAGCCAAGATACAGGGACAAGAGAGACCCAGTACTTC.

This clonotype has more than one count but fewer than ten. The rearrangement uses TRBV5-4 and TRBJ1-2, with D uncertain. Trimming stripped 2 bases from V and 7 bases from J, with 9 bases between. The CDR3 runs to 12 residues. From germline, CDR1 is SGHNT and CDR2 YYREEE (reference sequence). The CDR3, as DNA: TGTGCCAGCAGCTTAGGTAGTGTTGGCTACACCTTC. As protein: CASSLGSVGYTF.